These 26 T cell receptor beta chains came from one sample sequenced in a study of cytomegalovirus exposure and HLA in healthy donors. Vbeta (60) and Jbeta (13) primers were used in the PCR. Clones were sequenced by immunoSEQ multiplex PCR, and TCRdb holds only the in-frame ones, with some missing. The sample lists about 160,000 clones; around four fifths were seen once. What was sequenced was PBMCs. These receptors were taken from a man aged 45-65 years in good health and CMV-seropositive.

This chain connects TRBV4-1 to TRBJ1-1, with 11 nucleotides matching TRBD1. Germline values: CDR1 MGHRA, CDR2 YSYEKL. The CDR3 consists of 16 residues. V lost 2 bases to trimming and J lost 3 bases; unmatched junction nucleotides: 5. The CDR3: CASSQRTGGADTEAFF. DNA of the CDR3: TGCGCCAGCAGCCAACGGACAGGGGGCGCGGACACTGAAGCTTTCTTT.

This clone was detected only once. The V and J genes are TRBV30 and TRBJ1-6; D remains ambiguous. Trimming stripped 4 bases from V and 0 bases from J, with 13 bases between. This CDR3 has 16 residues. Germline assignment: CDR1 GTSNPN and CDR2 SVGIG (reference sequence). In DNA, the CDR3 is TGTGCCTGGAACTTCGGGAGTCTCTCCTATAATTCACCCCTCCACTTT. It yields the protein CAWNFGSLSYNSPLHF.

CDR3 bases: TGTGCCAGCAGCTTTAGATCTCCCGATGTTTGGGAGCAGTTCTTC. Protein product: CASSFRSPDVWEQFF. The chain has TRBV11-2 and TRBJ2-1; the D is unclear. V lost 3 bases and J lost 10, with 19 bases in between. The CDR3 runs 15 residues. Per the germline V gene, CDR1 is SGHAT and CDR2 is FQNNGV.

DNA for the CDR3: TGCGCCAGTAAAACAGGAATTACCGGGGAGCTGTTTTTT. Translated: CASKTGITGELFF. The gene calls are TRBV5-1 and TRBJ2-2; D is perhaps TRBD1 (5 bases). The V gene's germline CDR1 is SGHRS and CDR2 YFSETQ. With 8 bases removed from V and 5 bases from J, the gap between germline ends came to 13 bases. The CDR3 is 13 residues long.

V gene TRBV27 combines with J gene TRBJ1-5, with 9 positions matching TRBD1. Germline CDR1 and CDR2: MNHEY and SMNVEV (reference sequence). V shed 8 bases, J shed 2 bases, and the junction held 7 bases outside the gene matches. The length of the CDR3 is 15 residues. CDR3 nucleotide sequence: TGTGCCAGCGCTGCGGACAGGGGTGGCAATCAGCCCCAGCATTTT. Translating it yields CASAADRGGNQPQHF.

This clone has only a few counts. The CDR3 DNA reads as TGTGCCAGCAGCTTAGATGGGCTGGTCTATGGCTACACCTTC. It specifies CASSLDGLVYGYTF. The chain recombines TRBV7-9 with TRBJ1-2, with D unresolved. CDR3 length: 14 residues. Germline V CDR1 and CDR2: SEHNR, FQNEAQ (reference sequence). V dropped 1 base and J dropped 4 bases, with 10 bases sitting between them. The entire variable domain, with the rest obtained from reference TRBV7-9 and TRBJ1-2, is as follows: DTGVSQNPRHKITKRGQNVTFRCDPISEHNRLYWYRQTLGQGPEFLTYFQNEAQLEKSRLLSDRFSAERPKGSFSTLEIQRTEQGDSAMYLCASSLDGLVYGYTFGSGTRLTVV.

J is TRBJ1-5 and V is TRBV28, with TRBD1 as a possible D gene (5 bases). In germline, CDR1 is MDHEN, CDR2 SYDVKM. The CDR3 loop spans 12 amino acids. Trimming removed 10 bases from V and 4 bases from J, with 11 bases in between. CDR3 residues: CATTQGNQPQHF. In nucleotides, the CDR3 is TGTGCCACAACCCAGGGAAATCAGCCCCAGCATTTT.

CDR3 coding DNA: TGTGCCATCGGACAGGGTGCCTACGAGCAGTACTTC. Residues: CAIGQGAYEQYF. The rearrangement links TRBV10-3 to TRBJ2-7, with TRBD1 identical over 8 bases. This CDR3 comprises 12 residues. With V trimmed by 8 bases and J by 2 bases, 2 bases remained unmatched. CDR1 and CDR2 (germline): ENHRY, SYGVKD.

V and J are TRBV30 and TRBJ2-2; 10 nucleotides align to TRBD1. V was clipped by 6 bases and J by 5 bases; unmatched bases: 9. Germline V gene sequence: CDR1 GTSNPN, CDR2 SVGIG (reference sequence). This CDR3 comprises 15 residues. The CDR3 protein is CACPRQGAGTGELFF. CDR3 in DNA: TGTGCCTGCCCCAGACAGGGGGCGGGTACCGGGGAGCTGTTTTTT.

This clone was picked up a small number of times. The gene calls are TRBV5-1 and TRBJ2-5; TRBD2 agrees at 14 bases. Germline values: CDR1 SGHRS, CDR2 YFSETQ. After removal of 2 bases from V and 5 bases from J, the junction contained 8 bases not matched to a gene. The CDR3 consists of 17 residues. The CDR3 spells CASSLSGTSGGRETQYF. As DNA, the CDR3 is TGCGCCAGCAGCTTATCCGGGACTAGCGGGGGTCGGGAGACCCAGTACTTC.

The chain joins TRBV27 to TRBJ2-1; possible D gene TRBD2, 5 bases. The CDR3 totals 15 residues. Germline CDR1 MNHEY, CDR2 SMNVEV (reference sequence). The ends were cut back, 2 bases at V and 4 bases at J, with 12 bases in the middle. CDR3: CASSLRGDTYNEQFF. CDR3 sequence (DNA): TGTGCCAGCAGTTTACGGGGTGATACGTACAATGAGCAGTTCTTC.

The chain links TRBV7-2 to TRBJ2-5; TRBD2 aligns across 8 bases. Germline CDR1 and CDR2: SGHTA and FQGNSA. CDR3 length: 13 residues. V trimming: 5 bases; J trimming: 4 bases; junction bases outside the gene matches: 3. Here the CDR3 DNA reads TGTGCCAGCAGCGCCGGGACTAGAGAGACCCAGTACTTC. Its protein is CASSAGTRETQYF.

The CDR3 coding sequence is TGTGCCAGCAGCGCCGGGACAGGGGGGGACACTGAAGCTTTCTTT. Its translation: CASSAGTGGDTEAFF. This chain links TRBV9 with TRBJ1-1; 11 nucleotides agree with TRBD1. CDR1 is SGDLS and CDR2 is YYNGEE in the germline V gene. This CDR3 contains 15 residues. The junction had 4 bases not matched to a gene; V was cut back by 3 bases and J by 3 bases.

The V and J genes are TRBV11-2 and TRBJ2-5; TRBD1 is a possible D gene (5 bases). The CDR3 length is 15 residues. V was trimmed by 2 bases and J by 1 base, leaving 11 bases between them. Germline lookup yields CDR1 SGHAT and CDR2 FQNNGV. The CDR3 here is CASSLPSGIQETQYF. CDR3 in DNA: TGTGCCAGCAGCTTACCGTCAGGGATCCAAGAGACCCAGTACTTC.

The CDR3 coding sequence is TGTGCCAGCAGTTCCCCGACCCGGGACAGGGGTAATGAGCAGTTCTTC. Encoded protein: CASSSPTRDRGNEQFF. The chain has TRBV6-5 and TRBJ2-1; TRBD1 matches 10 bases. From germline, CDR1 is MNHEY and CDR2 SVGAGI. This CDR3 has 16 amino acids. V trimming: 4 bases; J trimming: 7 bases; junction bases outside the gene matches: 10.

The J gene is TRBJ1-1, the V gene TRBV28, with 7 positions matching TRBD1. CDR1 is MDHEN and CDR2 is SYDVKM in the germline V gene. The length of the CDR3 is 13 residues. The V gene end was trimmed by 4 bases and the J gene end by 8 bases; junction bases not matched to a gene: 7. Here the CDR3 reads CASSSGQIREAFF. CDR3 nucleotide sequence: TGTGCCAGCAGTTCGGGACAGATTCGGGAAGCTTTCTTT.

This clone was seen only a few times. V usage is TRBV7-8 and J usage is TRBJ2-7; TRBD2 matches 8 bases. CDR1 and CDR2 from the germline V gene are SGHVS and FQNEAQ. The CDR3 sequence is 16 residues long. V was clipped by 1 base and J by 3 bases; unmatched bases: 8. As DNA, the CDR3 is TGTGCCAGCAGCTTAGGACTCAGCGGGGGTTTCTACGAGCAGTACTTC. Encoded protein: CASSLGLSGGFYEQYF.

The chain recombines TRBV2 with TRBJ1-3; 9 positions agree with TRBD1. V lost 5 bases to trimming and J lost 0 bases; unmatched junction nucleotides: 8. CDR3 length: 17 amino acids. The germline V gene has CDR1 SNHLY and CDR2 FYNNEI. CDR3 region: CASSKGRTGDSGNTIYF. CDR3 nucleotides: TGTGCCAGCAGTAAGGGTCGGACAGGGGACTCTGGAAACACCATATATTTT.

This chain links TRBV5-5 with TRBJ2-5; 10 bases match TRBD2. J lost 5 bases, V lost 4 bases, and 11 bases had no gene match. CDR1 SGHKS and CDR2 YYEKEE come from the germline V gene (reference sequence). CDR3 size: 16 residues. In DNA form, the CDR3 reads TGTGCCAGCAGCCGGACTAGCGGCCGAGAGGGTGAGACCCAGTACTTC. Translating gives CASSRTSGREGETQYF.

This chain joins TRBV10-3 and TRBJ1-1; 7 nucleotides match TRBD1. Germline V gives CDR1 ENHRY, CDR2 SYGVKD. V dropped 0 bases and J dropped 4; count of bases not matched to a gene: 2. CDR3 length: 14 residues. DNA for the CDR3: TGTGCCATCAGTGAGTCTACAGGGGTCACTGAAGCTTTCTTT. This sequence encodes CAISESTGVTEAFF.

This chain joins TRBV18 and TRBJ2-7, with TRBD1 matching 10 bases. Germline CDR1 is KGHSH and CDR2 is LQKENI. The CDR3 totals 14 residues. The trim removed 2 bases at V and 4 bases at J, leaving 2 bases unmatched. The CDR3 is CASSPRDRGYEQYF. In nucleotides, the CDR3 is TGTGCCAGCTCACCAAGGGACAGGGGATACGAGCAGTACTTC. Filled out from reference TRBV18 and TRBJ2-7, the complete variable domain reads NAGVMQNPRHLVRRRGQEARLRCSPMKGHSHVYWYRQLPEEGLKFMVYLQKENIIDESGMPKERFSAEFPKEGPSILRIQQVVRGDSAAYFCASSPRDRGYEQYFGPGTRLTVT.

This chain connects TRBV7-9 to TRBJ2-7; 11 nucleotides match TRBD2. Germline CDR1 and CDR2: SEHNR and FQNEAQ (reference sequence). Trimming cost V 4 bases and J 2 bases; bases outside gene matches: 7. The CDR3 has 16 residues. The DNA for the CDR3 is TGTGCCAGCAGCTCCGGGACTAGCGGACTAACCTACGAGCAGTACTTC. Translation: CASSSGTSGLTYEQYF.

This clone was observed a single time. Sequence at one end of the junction differs from germline and may be a read error. This chain links TRBV7-9 with TRBJ2-7; TRBD1 matches at 7 bases. Germline CDR1 is SEHNR and CDR2 is FQNEAQ (reference sequence). The CDR3 has 16 amino acids. CDR3 DNA sequence: TGTTCCAGCAGCGTATTACGGACAGGCGGGTCCTACGAGCAGTACTTC. It specifies CSSSVLRTGGSYEQYF.

This clone was detected only a few times. The chain joins TRBV28 to TRBJ1-6; the D gene is possibly TRBD1 (5 bases). V lost 4 bases and J 3 bases, leaving 13 bases between the germline ends. The germline V gene encodes CDR1 MDHEN and CDR2 SYDVKM. CDR3 length: 16 amino acids. CDR3 in amino acids: CASSSQGDRYNSPLHF. The CDR3 DNA is TGTGCCAGCAGTTCCCAGGGTGATCGCTATAATTCACCCCTCCACTTT.

J is TRBJ1-2 and V is TRBV5-1; D possibly corresponds to TRBD1 (6 bases). Germline assignment: CDR1 SGHRS and CDR2 YFSETQ. Trimming took off 4 bases at V and 8 bases at J, with 15 bases between the two ends. CDR3 length equals 13 residues. The CDR3 here is CASSRDTQGGYTF. The CDR3 nucleotides are TGCGCCAGCAGCAGGGACACCCAGGGGGGCTACACCTTC. The full variable domain, completed using reference TRBV5-1 and TRBJ1-2, is KAGVTQTPRYLIKTRGQQVTLSCSPISGHRSVSWYQQTPGQGLQFLFEYFSETQRNKGNFPGRFSGRQFSNSRSEMNVSTLELGDSALYLCASSRDTQGGYTFGSGTRLTVV.

This chain connects TRBV12-5 to TRBJ2-3; tentatively, D is TRBD1 (5 bases). The CDR3 is 13 residues long. V was shortened by 5 bases and J by 0 bases, with 6 bases between the two germline ends. CDR1 is LGHNT and CDR2 is FRNRAP in the germline V gene. The CDR3 spells CASGGASTDTQYF. The DNA for the CDR3 is TGTGCTAGTGGTGGGGCCAGCACAGATACGCAGTATTTT.